Each of the 26 T cell receptor beta chains below was sequenced from the same sample in a study of blood T cell repertoires in COVID-19. The repertoire was sequenced with immunoSEQ multiplex PCR; TCRdb's copy has only in-frame clones and lacks some. The data hold 320,000 or so clones, with approximately 88% observed a single time. The sequenced material came from PBMCs or T cells enriched from blood (not recorded which). These receptors all come from a man aged 55 to 70 who had recovered from COVID-19.

This chain joins TRBV28 and TRBJ2-4; a possible D gene is TRBD1 (6 bases). V was pared by 1 base and J by 8 bases, with 15 bases between. Germline CDR1 and CDR2: MDHEN and SYDVKM. The CDR3 runs to 15 residues. CDR3 DNA sequence: TGTGCCAGCAGTTTATCCCGGGACATTCGTTACATTCAGTACTTC. It encodes CASSLSRDIRYIQYF. Combining the CDR3 with reference TRBV28 and TRBJ2-4 gives the whole variable domain DVKVTQSSRYLVKRTGEKVFLECVQDMDHENMFWYRQDPGLGLRLIYFSYDVKMKEKGDIPEGYSVSREKKERFSLILESASTNQTSMYLCASSLSRDIRYIQYFGAGTRLSVL.

The chain carries TRBV28 and TRBJ1-1; D is undetermined. CDR1 and CDR2 from the germline V gene are MDHEN and SYDVKM. Trimming stripped 3 bases from V and 10 bases from J, with 15 bases between. This CDR3 has 13 residues. In DNA form, the CDR3 reads TGTGCCAGCAGTTTCTACGAGAGTTTTACAGCTTTCTTT. Residues: CASSFYESFTAFF.

The gene calls are TRBV29-1 and TRBJ2-3; the D gene is possibly TRBD1 (6 bases). Germline CDR1 and CDR2: SQVTM and ANQGSEA. V lost 7 bases to trimming and J lost 4 bases, with 12 bases between them. The CDR3 extends over 12 amino acids. The CDR3 here is CSAIQGSDTQYF. CDR3 bases: TGCAGCGCAATACAGGGATCAGATACGCAGTATTTT.

The chain combines TRBV7-9 with TRBJ1-3; D gene uncertain. This CDR3 comprises 13 residues. CDR1 is SEHNR and CDR2 is FQNEAQ in the germline V gene (reference sequence). Trimming removed 7 bases from V and 0 bases from J, with 7 bases in between. The CDR3 sequence is CASTHYSGNTIYF. The DNA of the CDR3 is TGTGCCAGCACCCACTACTCTGGAAACACCATATATTTT.

The V gene is TRBV9, the J gene TRBJ2-7; possibly TRBD2 for D (6 bases). V was pared by 0 bases and J by 5 bases, with 18 bases between. This CDR3 comprises 16 residues. Germline CDR1 is SGDLS and CDR2 is YYNGEE. The CDR3 sequence: CASSVEMAAGRNEQYF. CDR3 sequence (DNA): TGTGCCAGCAGCGTAGAAATGGCCGCGGGGCGGAACGAGCAGTACTTC. The full variable domain, its missing parts supplied by reference TRBV9 and TRBJ2-7, is DSGVTQTPKHLITATGQRVTLRCSPRSGDLSVYWYQQSLDQGLQFLIQYYNGEERAKGNILERFSAQQFPDLHSELNLSSLELGDSALYFCASSVEMAAGRNEQYFGPGTRLTVT.

The sample holds a few counts of this clone. The J gene is TRBJ1-2, the V gene TRBV7-9; 9 bases line up with TRBD1. Trimming at V came to 1 base and at J to 7 bases, leaving 7 bases not matched to a gene. Germline V gene sequence: CDR1 SEHNR, CDR2 FQNEAQ (reference sequence). CDR3 size: 15 residues. The CDR3 bases are TGTGCCAGCAGCTTAGTACAGGGGGCAACGGTTGGCTACACCTTC. It translates to CASSLVQGATVGYTF.

V gene TRBV7-9 combines with J gene TRBJ2-5; D is possibly TRBD1 (5 bases). The CDR3 is 15 amino acids. In germline, CDR1 is SEHNR, CDR2 FQNEAQ (reference sequence). Trimming pared 1 base from V and 5 bases from J, leaving 14 bases between. The CDR3 region is CASSLVASGAETQYF. In DNA, the CDR3 is TGTGCCAGCAGCTTAGTTGCGAGTGGGGCGGAGACCCAGTACTTC. Full variable domain (outside the CDR3, taken from reference TRBV7-9 and TRBJ2-5): DTGVSQNPRHKITKRGQNVTFRCDPISEHNRLYWYRQTLGQGPEFLTYFQNEAQLEKSRLLSDRFSAERPKGSFSTLEIQRTEQGDSAMYLCASSLVASGAETQYFGPGTRLLVL.

The chain couples TRBV28 to TRBJ2-3, with 7 bases fitting TRBD1. The CDR3 has 17 amino acids. Germline V CDR1 and CDR2: MDHEN, SYDVKM. The V gene end was trimmed by 4 bases and the J gene end by 6 bases; junction bases not matched to a gene: 16. The CDR3 nucleotides read TGTGCCAGCAGTTACGACAGGGTTGGGGCACAGAGGGATACGCAGTATTTT. Its protein product is CASSYDRVGAQRDTQYF.

The sample holds one count of this clone. The chain combines TRBV27 with TRBJ2-7; 8 bases match TRBD1. The CDR3 is 15 amino acids. Germline-derived CDR1 and CDR2 are MNHEY and SMNVEV (reference sequence). The trim removed 3 bases at V and 2 bases at J, leaving 6 bases unmatched. In nucleotides, the CDR3 is TGTGCCAGCAGTTTTGGTGGACAGGGTGCCTACGAGCAGTACTTC. Translating it yields CASSFGGQGAYEQYF.

This clone was recorded once. The chain is built from TRBV11-2 and TRBJ2-3, with TRBD2 as a possible D gene (5 bases). The CDR3 is made up of 17 amino acids. Trimming left V 0 bases short and J 0 bases short, with 13 bases between. Germline loops: CDR1 SGHAT, CDR2 FQNNGV. The CDR3 nucleotides are TGTGCCAGCAGCTTAGAAGCGGCCAGTTCTAGCACAGATACGCAGTATTTT. This gives the protein CASSLEAASSSTDTQYF.

The J gene is TRBJ2-3, the V gene TRBV24-1, with 8 bases that match TRBD2. CDR1 KGHDR and CDR2 SFDVKD come from the germline V gene. After removal of 2 bases from V and 7 bases from J, the junction contained 7 bases not matched to a gene. The CDR3 contains 15 residues. The CDR3 loop reads CATSDWRGAANTQYF. DNA for the CDR3: TGTGCCACCAGTGATTGGCGGGGGGCGGCTAATACGCAGTATTTT.

The chain is built from TRBV5-1 and TRBJ2-7; D not resolved. The germline V gene encodes CDR1 SGHRS and CDR2 YFSETQ. The CDR3 totals 12 residues. Between the trimmed V and J ends, which lost 2 bases and 0 bases, there was a span of 3 bases. As DNA, the CDR3 is TGCGCCAGCAGCTTCTCCTCCTACGAGCAGTACTTC. Translated, it gives CASSFSSYEQYF.

Written as DNA, the CDR3 is TGTGCCAGCAGCCGGGGAGGAAATGAAAAACTGTTTTTT. This codes for CASSRGGNEKLFF. The chain couples TRBV28 to TRBJ1-4; the D is unclear. In germline, CDR1 is MDHEN, CDR2 SYDVKM. This CDR3 is built from 13 residues. V was clipped by 6 bases and J by 5 bases, with 10 bases between them. Using reference TRBV28 and TRBJ1-4 for the parts outside the CDR3, the full variable domain is DVKVTQSSRYLVKRTGEKVFLECVQDMDHENMFWYRQDPGLGLRLIYFSYDVKMKEKGDIPEGYSVSREKKERFSLILESASTNQTSMYLCASSRGGNEKLFFGSGTQLSVL.

The rearrangement joins TRBV18 to TRBJ1-5; no clear D gene. V was pared by 3 bases and J by 5 bases, with 8 bases between. The CDR3 contains 13 residues. Germline lookup yields CDR1 KGHSH and CDR2 LQKENI. DNA for the CDR3: TGTGCCAGCTCACCCTACCAAGATCAGCCCCAGCATTTT. Encoded protein: CASSPYQDQPQHF.

DNA for the CDR3: TGTGCCACCAGTGACCCAACGGGACAGGGGCTTGGAGGCTACACCTTC. Its protein is CATSDPTGQGLGGYTF. This chain joins TRBV24-1 and TRBJ1-2; 10 positions match TRBD1. Per germline, CDR1 KGHDR and CDR2 SFDVKD. The V and J ends lost 4 bases and 8 bases, in that order; junction bases with no gene match: 12. The CDR3 is 16 amino acids.

J is TRBJ1-1 and V is TRBV7-3; D perhaps matches TRBD1 (5 bases). With 5 bases removed from V and 0 bases from J, the gap between germline ends came to 7 bases. Germline CDR1 SGHTA, CDR2 FQGTGA. There are 13 residues in the CDR3. CDR3 in DNA: TGTGCCAGCAGCGGGGCCTTGAACACTGAAGCTTTCTTT. Translating it yields CASSGALNTEAFF.

The chain is built from TRBV28 and TRBJ1-2; 8 bases match TRBD1. V lost 3 bases to trimming and J lost 4 bases; unmatched junction nucleotides: 4. Looked up from germline, CDR1 is MDHEN and CDR2 is SYDVKM. The CDR3 runs 14 residues. This CDR3 is CASSLGRGPYGYTF. CDR3 DNA sequence: TGTGCCAGCAGTTTGGGCAGGGGGCCCTATGGCTACACCTTC.

The J gene is TRBJ2-3, the V gene TRBV5-1; D might be TRBD2 (5 bases). With 2 bases removed from V and 6 bases from J, the gap between germline ends came to 16 bases. Germline assignment: CDR1 SGHRS and CDR2 YFSETQ. The length of the CDR3 is 15 residues. The CDR3 loop reads CASSFGTAVQDTQYF. In DNA, the CDR3 is TGCGCCAGCAGCTTTGGCACAGCGGTCCAGGATACGCAGTATTTT.

The gene calls are TRBV14 and TRBJ2-7; unclear D gene. Deletions cut 0 bases from V and 3 bases from J, with 6 bases between. CDR1 SGHDN and CDR2 FVKESK come from the germline V gene. The CDR3 runs to 13 residues. In DNA form, the CDR3 reads TGTGCCAGCAGCCAAGAACGCGGCTACGAGCAGTACTTC. This gives the protein CASSQERGYEQYF.

The chain's CDR3 is CATSRDRGAETQYF. The CDR3 DNA reads as TGTGCCACCAGCCGGGACAGGGGGGCGGAGACCCAGTACTTC. The chain uses TRBV15 and TRBJ2-5, with 11 bases identical to TRBD1. Per the germline V gene, CDR1 is LNHNV and CDR2 is YYDKDF (reference sequence). The CDR3 consists of 14 residues. J was trimmed by 5 bases and V by 5 bases; bases with no gene match: 4.

This clone was recorded once. For the CDR3, the DNA is TGTGCCAGTAGTATCCTTTTTGGGAGAACCGGGACAGGGGTTAATGAGCAGTTCTTC. Translation: CASSILFGRTGTGVNEQFF. The J gene is TRBJ2-1, the V gene TRBV19, with 10 bases matching TRBD1. With V trimmed by 3 bases and J by 7 bases, 18 bases remained unmatched. Germline V gene data show CDR1 as LNHDA and CDR2 as SQIVND (reference sequence). The CDR3 is made up of 19 amino acids.

This clone appeared a single time. The V and J genes are TRBV28 and TRBJ2-7; the match to TRBD1 covers 8 bases. Germline V gene lookup returns CDR1 MDHEN and CDR2 SYDVKM. Losses at the gene ends were 7 bases for V and 1 base for J; bases not matched to a gene: 9. This CDR3 region has 15 residues. The CDR3 reads CASITQTGASYEQYF. The CDR3 DNA is TGTGCCAGCATTACCCAGACAGGGGCTTCCTACGAGCAGTACTTC.

A few counts support this clone. The V gene is TRBV9, the J gene TRBJ2-2, with D unclear. This CDR3 has 15 residues. From germline, CDR1 is SGDLS and CDR2 YYNGEE. Trimming took 0 bases from V and 4 from J, leaving 10 bases between them. CDR3 sequence: CASSVGFRGTGELFF. The CDR3 DNA is TGTGCCAGCAGCGTAGGTTTCCGCGGCACCGGGGAGCTGTTTTTT. The full variable domain, rest sourced from reference TRBV9 and TRBJ2-2, is DSGVTQTPKHLITATGQRVTLRCSPRSGDLSVYWYQQSLDQGLQFLIQYYNGEERAKGNILERFSAQQFPDLHSELNLSSLELGDSALYFCASSVGFRGTGELFFGEGSRLTVL.

The chain has TRBV7-5 and TRBJ1-5; the DNA was not used to check the table's D call, TRBD1. TRBV7-5 is designated a pseudogene. The CDR3 is 17 amino acids. CDR3 protein: CVRSQGYQGAGNQPQHF. The CDR3 region has the DNA TGTGTCAGAAGCCAGGGTTATCAGGGGGCGGGCAATCAGCCCCAGCATTTT.

V usage is TRBV11-2 and J usage is TRBJ2-5; D not certain. The germline V and J ends were trimmed by 4 bases and 5 bases, with 8 bases remaining between them. CDR1 and CDR2 from the germline V gene are SGHAT and FQNNGV. This CDR3 is built from 12 residues. The CDR3 nucleotides read TGTGCCAGCAGCTCGTACATTGAGACCCAGTACTTC. Encoded protein: CASSSYIETQYF.

The genes are TRBV7-9 and TRBJ2-2; D call uncertain. V gave up 5 bases and J gave up 0 bases, with 16 bases separating them. The germline CDR1 and CDR2 sequences are SEHNR and FQNEAQ (reference sequence). The CDR3 runs to 17 residues. The CDR3 protein is CASSRDTAPANTGELFF. The CDR3 DNA reads as TGTGCCAGCAGCAGGGATACAGCCCCCGCGAACACCGGGGAGCTGTTTTTT.